This is a list of T cell receptor beta chains from one sample in a study of blood T cell repertoires in COVID-19. TCRdb keeps only in-frame clones here, not all; method: immunoSEQ multiplex PCR. The sample shows about 150,000 clones, approximately 81% of them seen only once. Material: peripheral blood. These receptors were obtained from a human donor with acute or convalescent COVID-19. The donor label of this sample is uncertain. Each CDR3 is given with its conserved first and last residue. Each record gives: V gene, D gene, J gene, clone size, CDR3 protein, CDR3 DNA. The D gene is left open where the match is weak. Size tells how often a clone was seen (once, few, many) or the class of an expanded clone, and some rows leave it out.

TRBV12-5	TRBD2	TRBJ2-3	NA	CASGFPGLAGGPVYTQYF	TGTGCTAGTGGTTTCCCGGGACTAGCGGGAGGGCCGGTGTATACGCAGTATTTT
TRBV10-3	NA	TRBJ2-5	NA	CAISGTPGTTNQETQYF	TGTGCCATCAGTGGTACGCCAGGGACAACGAATCAGGAGACCCAGTACTTC
TRBV9	NA	TRBJ1-2	NA	CASSVEQRGGYTF	TGTGCCAGCAGCGTAGAACAGCGGGGAGGCTACACCTTC
TRBV6-5	NA	TRBJ1-1	NA	CASIRGTEQRAEAFF	TGTGCCAGCATCAGAGGGACTGAACAGCGGGCTGAAGCTTTCTTT
TRBV10-3	NA	TRBJ2-1	NA	CAISDSGRNEQFF	TGTGCCATCAGTGATTCGGGGAGGAATGAGCAGTTCTTC
TRBV10-3	TRBD1	TRBJ1-6	NA	CAITPGQGPYSPLHF	TGTGCCATCACCCCGGGACAGGGCCCTTATTCACCCCTCCACTTT
TRBV12-3/TRBV12-4	NA	TRBJ2-7	once	CASSLDIEQYF	TGTGCCAGCAGTTTGGACATCGAGCAGTACTTC
TRBV5-4	TRBD1	TRBJ2-7	NA	CASSLMGQGSRVYF	TGTGCCAGCAGCTTGATGGGACAGGGGTCCAGGGTGTACTTC
TRBV20-1	TRBD2	TRBJ2-1	NA	CSASGTSGGYSYNEQFF	TGCAGTGCTAGTGGGACTAGCGGGGGTTACTCCTACAATGAGCAGTTCTTC
TRBV25-1	NA	TRBJ1-1	NA	CASSRAGNTEAFF	TGTGCCAGCAGCAGGGCTGGAAACACTGAAGCTTTCTTT
TRBV19	TRBD1	TRBJ1-2	NA	CASSDPRGQGLGGYTF	TGTGCCAGTAGTGACCCCAGGGGACAGGGGCTAGGAGGCTACACCTTC
TRBV28	TRBD1	TRBJ1-4	NA	CASPQTGTEEKLFF	TGTGCCAGCCCCCAGACAGGGACGGAGGAAAAACTGTTTTTT
TRBV2	NA	TRBJ2-5	NA	CAGSALREWGETQYF	TGTGCCGGCAGCGCGCTTCGGGAGTGGGGAGAGACCCAGTACTTC
TRBV25-1	NA	TRBJ2-7	NA	CASSEYSGESSYEQYF	TGTGCCAGCAGTGAATATTCAGGGGAGAGCTCCTACGAGCAGTACTTC
TRBV5-1	NA	TRBJ1-2	NA	CASSFDINYGYTF	TGCGCCAGCAGCTTCGACATAAACTATGGCTACACCTTC
TRBV2	TRBD1	TRBJ2-7	NA	CASSETGPGYEQYF	TGTGCCAGCAGTGAGACAGGGCCTGGGTACGAGCAGTACTTC
TRBV7-9	NA	TRBJ1-5	NA	CASSLDRINQPQHF	TGTGCCAGCAGCTTAGACAGAATCAATCAGCCCCAGCATTTT
TRBV6-5	TRBD1	TRBJ2-7	NA	CASSYSTGVSYEQYF	TGTGCCAGCAGTTATTCGACAGGGGTCTCCTACGAGCAGTACTTC
TRBV7-3	NA	TRBJ2-1	once	CASSLTTVGEQFF	TGTGCCAGCAGCTTAACCACCGTCGGGGAGCAGTTCTTC
TRBV9	TRBD2	TRBJ2-1	few	CASSEVPPSGRPSYNEQFF	TGTGCCAGCAGCGAGGTTCCCCCTAGCGGGAGGCCCTCCTACAATGAGCAGTTCTTC
TRBV19	TRBD2	TRBJ2-7	NA	CASSALAGGDEQYF	TGTGCCAGTAGTGCACTAGCGGGGGGCGACGAGCAGTACTTC
TRBV18	TRBD2	TRBJ2-1	NA	CASSPETLAGRYNEQFF	TGTGCCAGCTCACCCGAAACACTAGCGGGAAGATACAATGAGCAGTTCTTC
TRBV7-9	NA	TRBJ2-3	NA	CASSLVGGSDTQYF	TGTGCCAGCAGCTTAGTTGGGGGGTCAGATACGCAGTATTTT
TRBV7-9	NA	TRBJ1-3	NA	CASSFQGQSGNTIYF	TGTGCCAGCAGCTTTCAGGGGCAATCTGGAAACACCATATATTTT
TRBV19	NA	TRBJ1-2	NA	CASSDMGELYGYTF	TGTGCCAGTAGTGATATGGGAGAGCTTTATGGCTACACCTTC
TRBV7-2	TRBD1	TRBJ2-4	NA	CASSLGGQGKNIQYF	TGTGCCAGCAGCTTAGGCGGACAGGGGAAAAACATTCAGTACTTC
TRBV7-8	NA	TRBJ2-5	NA	CASSLGAGFKETQYF	TGTGCCAGCAGCTTAGGGGCAGGGTTTAAAGAGACCCAGTACTTC
TRBV5-1	TRBD2	TRBJ2-5	NA	CASIASGGALETQYF	TGCGCCAGCATCGCCAGCGGGGGGGCCCTGGAGACCCAGTACTTC
TRBV9	TRBD1	TRBJ1-1	NA	CASSVANRGEAFF	TGTGCCAGCAGCGTAGCAAACAGGGGGGAAGCTTTCTTT
TRBV7-3	NA	TRBJ1-1	few	CASGRAPNTEAFF	TGTGCCAGCGGGAGGGCACCGAACACTGAAGCTTTCTTT
TRBV7-9	NA	TRBJ2-3	NA	CASSLGPSASTDTQYF	TGTGCCAGCAGCTTAGGTCCTAGCGCAAGCACAGATACGCAGTATTTT
TRBV27	NA	TRBJ2-5	NA	CASLSPADHQYF	TGTGCCAGCCTCTCCCCAGCGGACCATCAGTACTTC
TRBV7-2	NA	TRBJ2-4	NA	CASSLSLVAGNIQYF	TGTGCCAGCAGCTTAAGTCTCGTGGCAGGGAACATTCAGTACTTC
TRBV7-9	NA	TRBJ1-1	NA	CASSLAGQGPAFF	TGTGCCAGCAGCTTAGCGGGGCAGGGCCCAGCTTTCTTT
TRBV11-1	NA	TRBJ1-1	NA	CASSSTVNTEAFF	TGTGCCAGCAGCTCAACAGTGAACACTGAAGCTTTCTTT
TRBV29-1	NA	TRBJ2-1	many	CSVERGLNEQFF	TGCAGCGTTGAAAGGGGCCTGAATGAGCAGTTCTTC
TRBV5-4	NA	TRBJ1-2	NA	CASSLQGTNGYTF	TGTGCCAGCAGCTTACAGGGTACGAATGGCTACACCTTC
TRBV4-2	NA	TRBJ2-1	NA	CASSQAVGGGDTYNEQFF	TGTGCCAGCAGCCAAGCGGTTGGCGGGGGCGACACCTACAATGAGCAGTTCTTC
TRBV29-1	NA	TRBJ2-5	NA	CSVDGGQETQYF	TGCAGCGTCGACGGGGGTCAAGAGACCCAGTACTTC
TRBV7-3	NA	TRBJ1-1	NA	CASSLTGLTEAFF	TGTGCCAGCAGCCTTACAGGGCTGACTGAAGCTTTCTTT
TRBV27	NA	TRBJ2-2	few	CASSSPATRSGELFF	TGTGCCAGCAGTTCCCCCGCTACTAGGTCCGGGGAGCTGTTTTTT
TRBV24-1	NA	TRBJ2-3	NA	CATSDSISVHTQYF	TGTGCCACCAGTGATTCGATTTCAGTCCATACGCAGTATTTT
TRBV2	TRBD1	TRBJ1-5	few	CASSAGGARNQPQHF	TGTGCCAGCAGTGCAGGGGGCGCGCGCAATCAGCCCCAGCATTTT